Sequencing of this T cell receptor beta chain was carried out in a study of vaccination and CD4 T cells after COVID-19. Study-level background: Two of the convalescents were Hispanic, and convalescents were six males and four females. Study-wide points: Only post-vaccination samples contained a median approximately 86% of the reactive clones in convalescent patients.

Notes on this clonotype: Its antigen is still unknown.

The Oncomine TCR Beta short-read assay was applied to DNA of cultured CD4+ T cells. TCRdb redid the calling of the PCR reads with MiXCR, one entry per CDR3 protein. Of 7,000 or so distinct CDR3 sequences in the sample, around 46% were seen once. CDR1 is SGHRS, CDR2 YFSETQ, per germline. There are 14 residues in the CDR3. Losses at the gene ends were 4 bases for V and 4 bases for J; bases not matched to a gene: 7. Specified treatment: 10-day PBMC culture with coronavirus spike peptide pools or control peptides (ViraFEST assay). Ahead of the COVID-19 pandemic (2011-2018), the CD4+ T cells of the unexposed donor were collected. Peptide pools at 9.5 to 10 ug/ml and IL-2 at around 10 IU/ml were added to cultures of roughly 2.2 million PBMCs per well.

J is TRBJ1-1 and V is TRBV5-1, with TRBD1 identical over 7 bases. This sequence originates from a human donor in good health. Sequenced: CD4+ T cells from blood, cultured in vitro. The CDR3 spells CASSVTGEGTEAFF. CDR3 DNA sequence: TGCGCCAGCAGCGTAACAGGGGAAGGCACTGAAGCTTTCTTT. The full variable domain, its missing parts supplied by reference TRBV5-1 and TRBJ1-1, is KAGVTQTPRYLIKTRGQQVTLSCSPISGHRSVSWYQQTPGQGLQFLFEYFSETQRNKGNFPGRFSGRQFSNSRSEMNVSTLELGDSALYLCASSVTGEGTEAFFGQGTRLTVV.